Shown below are 9 T cell receptor beta chains from a single sample sequenced in a study of blood T cells in healthy people across ages. It was with a sample-barcoded 5' primer and a J-beta primer mix that a second PCR of about 6 to 12 cycles was run. In TCRdb, the 5' RACE reads were re-called with MiXCR into one record per CDR3 protein. The data hold fewer than 800,000 distinct CDR3 sequences, with roughly 25% observed a single time. The same sample was also studied in work on T cells of mothers and their children.

Sequencing was carried out using blood. All receptors come from a boy between 10 and 17 years old in good health.

The chain is built from TRBV6-4 and TRBJ2-3; the match to TRBD2 covers 7 bases. The CDR3 is 13 residues long. V shed 10 bases, J shed 5 bases, and the junction held 9 bases outside the gene matches. CDR1 and CDR2 from the germline V gene are MRHNA and SNTAGT. The CDR3 protein is CATATPGGDTQYF. In nucleotides, the CDR3 is TGTGCCACCGCGACTCCGGGGGGAGATACGCAGTATTTT.

To note about this clonotype: A junction boundary mismatches the germline segment, possibly from a read error. This chain connects TRBV9 to TRBJ2-7; TRBD2 might be the D (6 bases). Germline V lookup: CDR1 SGDLS, CDR2 YYNGEE. The CDR3 is 15 amino acids. As DNA, the CDR3 is TGTGCCAGCAGCGTACGGGACTCCAACTCCTACGAGCGGTACTTC. It encodes CASSVRDSNSYERYF. The whole variable domain, filled in from reference TRBV9 and TRBJ2-7, reads DSGVTQTPKHLITATGQRVTLRCSPRSGDLSVYWYQQSLDQGLQFLIQYYNGEERAKGNILERFSAQQFPDLHSELNLSSLELGDSALYFCASSVRDSNSYERYFGPGTRLTVT.

This clonotype has a handful of counts. V is TRBV3-1 and J is TRBJ1-4; 7 bases line up with TRBD1. The germline CDR1 and CDR2 sequences are LGHDT and YNNKEL (reference sequence). The CDR3 length is 15 residues. V was clipped by 4 bases and J by 6 bases; unmatched bases: 8. The CDR3 spells CASSRRFGTDEKLFF. CDR3 in DNA: TGTGCCAGCAGCCGACGGTTCGGGACAGATGAAAAACTGTTTTTT.

V usage is TRBV6-5 and J usage is TRBJ2-1; no clear D gene. Germline lookup yields CDR1 MNHEY and CDR2 SVGAGI. Trimming left V 7 bases short and J 5 bases short, with 12 bases between. The CDR3 has 13 residues. The CDR3 nucleotides are TGTGCCAGCACCGTCTACCCCGACAATGAGCAGTTCTTC. It specifies CASTVYPDNEQFF.

The chain carries TRBV12-3 or TRBV12-4 and TRBJ2-5; TRBD2 agrees at 10 bases. The closer fit of TRBJ2-1 to the DNA end suggests the J call may be wrong. The CDR3 sequence is 16 residues long. CDR3 residues: CASSTSGTSAGNEQFF. Written as DNA, the CDR3 is TGTGCCAGCAGTACTTCCGGGACTAGCGCAGGGAATGAGCAGTTCTTC.

This clonotype was found many times. This chain uses TRBV20-1 with TRBJ2-7; TRBD2 aligns across 8 bases. There are 15 residues in the CDR3. Germline lookup yields CDR1 DFQATT and CDR2 SNEGSKA (reference sequence). The trim removed 3 bases at V and 2 bases at J, leaving 9 bases unmatched. CDR3 nucleotide sequence: TGCAGTGCTAGTCCCAGCGGGAGAGGCCCCTACGAGCAGTACTTC. Protein sequence: CSASPSGRGPYEQYF.

The chain joins TRBV27 to TRBJ1-2, with D unresolved. CDR1 is MNHEY, CDR2 SMNVEV, per germline (reference sequence). The CDR3 loop spans 13 amino acids. V dropped 5 bases and J dropped 8 bases, with 15 bases sitting between them. DNA of the CDR3: TGTGCCAGCAGTGACGGAGTCTTAGGGGGCTACACCTTC. This encodes CASSDGVLGGYTF.

This clonotype has just a few counts. The V gene is TRBV19, the J gene TRBJ2-1; 8 bases agree with TRBD2. CDR3 length: 15 amino acids. V lost 3 bases to trimming and J lost 8 bases; unmatched junction nucleotides: 9. Germline-derived CDR1 and CDR2 are LNHDA and SQIVND (reference sequence). DNA for the CDR3: TGTGCCAGTAGTATCCCCGGGAGGGGAGGTGATGAGCAGTTCTTC. It codes for CASSIPGRGGDEQFF.

This clonotype was counted between two and nine times. This chain uses TRBV6-2 or TRBV6-3 with TRBJ2-7; 11 bases are a match to TRBD2. Germline V gene sequence: CDR1 MNHEY, CDR2 SVGEGT. Unmatched junction bases numbered 5, after V lost 0 bases and J lost 7 bases. The CDR3 has 15 residues. This CDR3 reads CASSYSGTSGGEQYF. The CDR3 coding sequence is TGTGCCAGCAGTTACTCCGGGACTAGCGGTGGGGAGCAGTACTTC.